This T cell receptor beta chain was obtained from a study of blood T cell repertoires in COVID-19. Whole-study context: The United States, Italy and Spain supplied acute and convalescent COVID-19 samples. The analysed material was cDNA or gDNA that came from T cells, B-cell-depleted T cells, or PBMCs.

Authors' processing steps: Amplification of reference gene primers provided the estimated nucleated cell counts. Libraries were prepared by immunoSEQ multiplex PCR; TCRdb keeps only in-frame clonotypes and omits some of them. V, J and clone size were drawn from that table, and D and trimming were deduced from the DNA. The data hold tens of thousands of clones, with roughly 87% observed a single time. From germline, CDR1 is SGHTA and CDR2 FQGNSA. The CDR3 runs to 19 residues. V shed 5 bases, J shed 5 bases, and the junction held 20 bases outside the gene matches. The sequencing sample was made of peripheral blood. This chain joins TRBV7-2 and TRBJ2-7, with 11 bases aligning to TRBD2. The sequence was collected from a man aged 50 to 60 with active or convalescent COVID-19. This CDR3 reads CASSPTLLSGRALGNEQYF. CDR3 sequence (DNA): TGTGCCAGCAGCCCAACGCTCCTTAGCGGGAGGGCTCTGGGCAACGAGCAGTACTTC.